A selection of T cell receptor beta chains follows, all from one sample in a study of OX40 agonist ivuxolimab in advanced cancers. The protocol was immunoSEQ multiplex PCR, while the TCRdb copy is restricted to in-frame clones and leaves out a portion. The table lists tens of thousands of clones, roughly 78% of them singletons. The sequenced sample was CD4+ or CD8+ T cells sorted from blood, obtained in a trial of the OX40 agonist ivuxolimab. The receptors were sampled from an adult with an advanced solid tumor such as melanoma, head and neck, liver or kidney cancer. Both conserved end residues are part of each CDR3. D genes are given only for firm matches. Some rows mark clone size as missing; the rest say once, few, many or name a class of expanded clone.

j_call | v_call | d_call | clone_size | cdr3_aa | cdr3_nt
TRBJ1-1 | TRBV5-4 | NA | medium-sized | CASRQFMNTEAFF | TGTGCCAGCCGACAGTTCATGAACACTGAAGCTTTCTTT
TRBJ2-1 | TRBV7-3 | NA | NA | CASSLLGSRVGFF | TGTGCCAGCAGCCTACTGGGATCCAGGGTTGGCTTCTTC
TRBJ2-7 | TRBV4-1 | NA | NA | CASSQDRAYEQYF | TGCGCCAGCAGCCAAGATCGAGCCTACGAGCAGTACTTC
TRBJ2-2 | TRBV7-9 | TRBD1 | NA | CASSPAGTGANTGELFF | TGTGCCAGCAGCCCCGCCGGGACAGGGGCTAACACCGGGGAGCTGTTTTTT
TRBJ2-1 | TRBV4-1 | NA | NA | CASSQDRDEQFF | TGCGCCAGCAGCCAAGATCGTGATGAGCAGTTCTTC
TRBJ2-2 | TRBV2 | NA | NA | CASRGAKNTGELFF | TGTGCCAGCAGGGGAGCCAAGAACACCGGGGAGCTGTTTTTT
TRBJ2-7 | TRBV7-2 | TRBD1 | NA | CASSLGPGQGAYEQYF | TGTGCCAGCAGCTTGGGTCCGGGACAGGGGGCTTACGAGCAGTACTTC
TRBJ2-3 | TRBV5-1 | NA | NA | CASSLGGGNIDTQYF | TGCGCCAGCAGCTTGGGTGGCGGGAATATAGATACGCAGTATTTT
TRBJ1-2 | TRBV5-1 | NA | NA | CASSLAPNYGYTF | TGCGCCAGCAGCTTGGCCCCTAACTATGGCTACACCTTC
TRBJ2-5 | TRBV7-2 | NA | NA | CASSLGQIRETQYF | TGTGCCAGCAGCTTAGGCCAGATACGGGAGACCCAGTACTTC
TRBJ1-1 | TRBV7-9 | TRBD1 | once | CASSLNLGQGMNTEAFF | TGTGCCAGCAGCCTAAACCTCGGACAGGGAATGAACACTGAAGCTTTCTTT
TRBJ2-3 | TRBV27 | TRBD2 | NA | CASSAEAGGIDTQYF | TGTGCCAGCAGTGCCGAGGCGGGAGGGATAGATACGCAGTATTTT
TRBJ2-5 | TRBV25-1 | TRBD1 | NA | CASRMTGAGETQYF | TGTGCCAGCAGGATGACAGGGGCGGGAGAGACCCAGTACTTC